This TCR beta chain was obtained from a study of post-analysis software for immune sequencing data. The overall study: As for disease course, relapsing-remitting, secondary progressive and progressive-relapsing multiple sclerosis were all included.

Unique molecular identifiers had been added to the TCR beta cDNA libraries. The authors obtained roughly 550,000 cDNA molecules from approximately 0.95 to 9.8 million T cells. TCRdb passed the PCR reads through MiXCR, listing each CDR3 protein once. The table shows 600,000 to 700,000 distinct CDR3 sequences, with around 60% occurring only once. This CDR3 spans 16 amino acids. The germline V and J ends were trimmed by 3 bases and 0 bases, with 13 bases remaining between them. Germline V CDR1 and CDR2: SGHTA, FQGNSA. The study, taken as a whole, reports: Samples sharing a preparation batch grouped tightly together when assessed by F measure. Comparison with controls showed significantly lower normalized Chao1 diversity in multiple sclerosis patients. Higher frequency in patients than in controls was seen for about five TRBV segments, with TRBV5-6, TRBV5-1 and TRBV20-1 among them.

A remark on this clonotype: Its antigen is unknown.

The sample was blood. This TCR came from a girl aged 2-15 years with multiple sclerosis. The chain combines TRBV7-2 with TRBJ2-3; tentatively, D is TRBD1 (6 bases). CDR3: CASSFTGPTSTDTQYF. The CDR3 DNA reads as TGTGCCAGCAGCTTCACAGGGCCAACTAGCACAGATACGCAGTATTTT.